This TCR beta chain derives from a study of identical twins (dated by TCRdb to about 2016). Turning to the overall study: TCR alpha and beta repertoires from monozygotic twins, unrelated adults of various ages and cord blood were deep-sequenced to test whether fetal clonotypes persist. To rule out contamination, replicate twin experiments were performed at different times with different library preparation protocols. Paper-wide results and their limitations: Fewer insertions were carried by abundant cord blood beta clonotypes; a weaker similar trend was observed in young adult naive repertoires, while no such trend was observed in memory repertoires. Because the same donors could not be followed over many years, the conclusions relied on cross-sectional statistical analysis. Invariant T cells such as MAIT and iNKT could partly confound zero-insertion analyses, although diverse VJ usage argued against such confounding for most clonotypes. In monozygotic twins, recombination models systematically underestimated out-of-frame TCR alpha sharing, but the models matched the sharing seen between unrelated individuals. The excess sharing between twins in beta out-of-frame sequences was weaker because fewer shared sequences reduced the signal-to-noise ratio. Compared with coincidental sharing between unrelated individuals, out-of-frame TCR alpha sequences shared between twins had an excess of sequences with low generation probability.

As to this clonotype: What this receptor recognizes is not known. Within one base of it there is no much larger clone, and no base qualities were kept.

The trim is 5 bases for V and 7 bases for J, with a gap of 15 bases between the germline ends. Its CDR3 holds 13 amino acids, cysteine through valine. The kept DNA is CDR3 alone, 39 bases in frame from the first base. Every donor in the study was a healthy Caucasian. Three pairs of female monozygotic twins, all aged about 18 to 29 years, made up the twin cohort. Positive isolation kits from Invitrogen were used to isolate the CD4+ and CD8+ T cell populations. Libraries were made using 5' RACE. TCRdb shows the sequencer as Illumina HiSeq 2000. A universal primer binding site was introduced by template switching, and a unique molecular identifier was present in the final cDNA, enabling accurate counting of TCR cDNA molecules. First-strand cDNA for TCR alpha and beta chains was synthesized from specific primers in the conserved constant-segment region. To control for contamination, every cDNA library was double barcoded, receiving both a SMART-Mk sample barcode and Illumina barcodes. TruSeq adapter sequences, together with Illumina sample barcodes, were added in two successive PCR steps. The Illumina HiSeq platform was used with custom primers to sequence TCR alpha and beta cDNA libraries. In the source study's methods: MiGEC was used to process raw reads and extract unique molecular identifiers, and MiXCR was used to find CDR3 positions. Recombination models were inferred per individual with the repgenHMM and IGoR tools using an EM algorithm. The analysis of shared clonotypes was done with the tcR package in R, with sharing normalized by the product of cloneset sizes. To study raw recombination without the effects of thymic and clonal selection, out-of-frame nonproductive sequences were analyzed. TCRdb redid the processing of the public reads, applying fastp at Q25 and MiXCR, and retained in-frame beta chains. Entries that share a CDR3 protein sequence are merged under the most common genes and DNA. It is TCRdb's table, rather than the study itself, that gives the V and J calls and clone size. The sample has approximately 490,000 distinct CDR3 sequences on record, 20% to 25% of them singletons. Of the sample, around 0.47% falls within the top ten clones.

Separately, the same data were catalogued under a study of yellow fever vaccine responses in identical twins. The second study reports: According to the authors, in identical twins the way T cells responded to vaccination appeared partly convergent and partly personalized. In the study, vaccine-responding T cell clones were precisely tracked in identical twins.

The TCR originated in a woman aged 18-35 years in good health. The sequence is built from TRBV12-3 or TRBV12-4 and TRBJ2-7, and possibly TRBD2, on 6 matching bases. Sequencing was done on a sample of CD4+ T cells sorted from blood. The DNA sequence follows: TGTGCCAGCAGTGCCCGGGGACTCCAAGAGCAGTACGTC. It translates to CASSARGLQEQYV.